The 29 T cell receptor beta chains listed next were all sequenced from one sample in a study of T cells in Graves' hyperthyroidism and ophthalmopathy. RNA transcripts were the template for amplifying TCR beta CDR3 regions. When the TCR CDR3 underwent first-round RT-PCR, the HTBI primer set was used. TCRdb re-derived calls from the multiplex PCR reads in MiXCR, one entry per CDR3 protein. The sample shows about 610,000 distinct CDR3 sequences, 46% of them seen only once. The sequenced material came from peripheral blood or thyroid tissue (not recorded which). These receptors were taken from a young woman with Graves' hyperthyroidism.

The V gene is TRBV25-1, the J gene TRBJ1-2; D gene unclear. This CDR3 is built from 14 residues. Germline lookup yields CDR1 MGHDK and CDR2 SYGVNS. This CDR3 reads CASLWVAPNYGYTF. In DNA, the CDR3 is TGTGCTAGTCTCTGGGTCGCCCCTAACTATGGCTACACCTTC.

This clonotype was found many times. The rearrangement links TRBV29-1 to TRBJ2-3; D is ambiguous. CDR1 and CDR2 from the germline V gene are SQVTM and ANQGSEA. The CDR3 spans 13 residues. Trimming pared 3 bases from V and 0 bases from J, leaving 7 bases between. CDR3 DNA sequence: TGCAGCGTTGAGGAGCCTAGCACAGATACGCAGTATTTT. This sequence encodes CSVEEPSTDTQYF.

In DNA, the CDR3 is TGCAGTGCTAGAGTCACAGGCCAAGAGACCCAGTACTTC. Translated: CSARVTGQETQYF. The chain links TRBV20-1 to TRBJ2-5; tentative D call: TRBD1 (5 bases). The V and J ends lost 1 base and 1 base respectively, with 7 bases between them. Germline values: CDR1 DFQATT, CDR2 SNEGSKA (reference sequence). The CDR3 length is 13 residues.

J is TRBJ2-1 and V is TRBV9; the D gene is possibly TRBD1 (6 bases). CDR3 length: 15 residues. Germline CDR1 SGDLS, CDR2 YYNGEE. The ends were cut back, 4 bases at V and 3 bases at J, with 14 bases in the middle. The CDR3 here is CASSQEEDSYNEQFF. CDR3 coding DNA: TGTGCCAGCAGCCAAGAAGAGGACAGCTACAATGAGCAGTTCTTC.

V is TRBV5-1 and J is TRBJ2-7, with TRBD2 identical over 9 bases. The CDR3 runs to 17 residues. Looked up from germline, CDR1 is SGHRS and CDR2 is YFSETQ. J was trimmed by 3 bases and V by 0 bases; bases with no gene match: 10. The CDR3, as DNA: TGCGCCAGCAGCTTGGGCCAAAGACTAGCGGCACACTACGAGCAGTACTTC. Its translation: CASSLGQRLAAHYEQYF. Full variable domain (missing parts from reference TRBV5-1 and TRBJ2-7): KAGVTQTPRYLIKTRGQQVTLSCSPISGHRSVSWYQQTPGQGLQFLFEYFSETQRNKGNFPGRFSGRQFSNSRSEMNVSTLELGDSALYLCASSLGQRLAAHYEQYFGPGTRLTVT.

This clonotype was seen only a few times. The V and J genes are TRBV30 and TRBJ2-7; D possibly corresponds to TRBD2 (5 bases). The germline gives CDR1 GTSNPN, CDR2 SVGIG (reference sequence). Trimming took 3 bases from V and 6 from J, leaving 15 bases between them. The CDR3 sequence is 13 residues long. The DNA for the CDR3 is TGTGCCTGGAGCGCCGGGCTGAGGGCCGAGCAGTACTTC. As protein: CAWSAGLRAEQYF.

This chain joins TRBV5-1 and TRBJ2-2; 9 nucleotides line up with TRBD2. There are 16 residues in the CDR3. In germline, CDR1 is SGHRS, CDR2 YFSETQ. V lost 4 bases, J lost 5 bases, and 9 bases stayed unmatched. The CDR3 nucleotides read TGCGCCAGCAGCGGAAGCGGGAGGACCATTACCGGGGAGCTGTTTTTT. Protein: CASSGSGRTITGELFF.

Regarding this clonotype: A much larger clone differs from this one at a single base, so this may be a read error. The chain combines TRBV4-3 with TRBJ2-1; D may be TRBD2 (7 bases). CDR3 length: 15 residues. Trimming shortened V by 5 bases and J by 10 bases, and 21 bases separated the two germline ends. CDR1 and CDR2 from the germline V gene are LGHNA and YSLEER. This CDR3 is CASSSDGGPGYEQFF. In nucleotides, the CDR3 is TGCGCCAGCAGCTCGGACGGGGGGCCAGGCTACGAGCAGTTCTTC.

The rearrangement links TRBV30 to TRBJ2-6; D is perhaps TRBD2 (5 bases). Germline V lookup: CDR1 GTSNPN, CDR2 SVGIG (reference sequence). Trimming pared 5 bases from V and 4 bases from J, leaving 9 bases between. The length of the CDR3 is 13 residues. As DNA, the CDR3 is TGTGCCTGGGGAGGTGAGGGGGCCAACGTCCTGACTTTC. Translation: CAWGGEGANVLTF.

CDR3 sequence reads: CASNADPSGGLSTDTQYF. DNA of the CDR3: TGTGCCAGCAACGCGGACCCGTCAGGAGGGCTTAGCACAGATACGCAGTATTTT. V usage is TRBV6-4 and J usage is TRBJ2-3, with a possible D match to TRBD2 (6 bases). The germline gives CDR1 MRHNA, CDR2 SNTAGT. V was clipped by 7 bases and J by 0 bases, with 23 bases between them. This CDR3 is built from 18 residues.

This clonotype came up many times. The J gene is TRBJ2-5, the V gene TRBV5-1; TRBD1 matches at 10 bases. The CDR3 spans 14 residues. J was trimmed by 3 bases and V by 5 bases; bases with no gene match: 4. Germline V gene data show CDR1 as SGHRS and CDR2 as YFSETQ. The CDR3 region is CASRSGTGEETQYF. The CDR3 bases are TGCGCCAGCAGGTCTGGGACAGGGGAAGAGACCCAGTACTTC. Variable domain in full (rest from reference TRBV5-1 and TRBJ2-5): KAGVTQTPRYLIKTRGQQVTLSCSPISGHRSVSWYQQTPGQGLQFLFEYFSETQRNKGNFPGRFSGRQFSNSRSEMNVSTLELGDSALYLCASRSGTGEETQYFGPGTRLLVL.

At least ten counts were recorded for this clonotype. The chain recombines TRBV5-1 with TRBJ2-2, with 8 positions matching TRBD1. V was clipped by 3 bases and J by 7 bases; unmatched bases: 5. Germline V gene sequence: CDR1 SGHRS, CDR2 YFSETQ. There are 14 residues in the CDR3. CDR3 DNA sequence: TGCGCCAGCAGCTGGACAGGGACTGGCGGGGAGCTGTTTTTT. Amino acids: CASSWTGTGGELFF.

The chain has TRBV24-1 and TRBJ2-1; D gene uncertain. The CDR3 has 16 residues. V lost 3 bases and J lost 4, with 15 bases in between. Germline V lookup: CDR1 KGHDR, CDR2 SFDVKD. CDR3 sequence: CATSDTDPNTYNEQFF. Written as DNA, the CDR3 is TGTGCCACCAGTGATACCGACCCCAACACGTACAATGAGCAGTTCTTC.

This sequence joins TRBV20-1 and TRBJ1-2, with 9 positions matching TRBD1. From germline, CDR1 is DFQATT and CDR2 SNEGSKA (reference sequence). This CDR3 region has 15 residues. V lost 4 bases to trimming and J lost 6 bases; unmatched junction nucleotides: 12. CDR3 sequence: CSAKDGTGGLDGYTF. CDR3 sequence (DNA): TGCAGTGCTAAAGATGGCACAGGGGGCTTGGATGGCTACACCTTC.

V and J are TRBV4-1 and TRBJ1-2; 8 bases map to TRBD1. The CDR3 length is 16 residues. The V and J ends lost 1 base and 4 bases, in that order; junction bases with no gene match: 8. Germline loops: CDR1 MGHRA, CDR2 YSYEKL. CDR3 in amino acids: CASSQASGTGGYGYTF. The CDR3 DNA follows: TGCGCCAGCAGCCAAGCTTCCGGGACAGGCGGCTATGGCTACACCTTC.

The chain couples TRBV24-1 to TRBJ2-5; 7 bases agree with TRBD1. The CDR3 runs to 14 residues. Germline CDR1 reads KGHDR; CDR2 reads SFDVKD. The J segment lost 7 bases and the V segment lost 3 bases, leaving 7 bases of the junction unmatched. The CDR3 reads CATSDLGTEGTQYF. The CDR3 bases are TGTGCCACCAGTGATCTCGGGACAGAAGGGACCCAGTACTTC.

Here the CDR3 DNA reads TGTGCCAGCAGTTACTCTGGCACAAATAACTATGGCTACACCTTC. Amino acid sequence: CASSYSGTNNYGYTF. The V gene is TRBV6-5, the J gene TRBJ1-2; D call uncertain. Trimming shortened V by 0 bases and J by 1 base, and 9 bases separated the two germline ends. Germline CDR1 is MNHEY and CDR2 is SVGAGI. The CDR3 runs to 15 residues.

The rearrangement joins TRBV3-1 to TRBJ2-5; 7 bases map to TRBD2. The V segment lost 3 bases and the J segment 5 bases; nucleotides outside the gene matches: 9. CDR3 length: 15 residues. CDR1 and CDR2 (germline): LGHDT, YNNKEL (reference sequence). CDR3 bases: TGTGCCAGCAGCCATGGAGCGGGATTCGACGAGACCCAGTACTTC. It translates to CASSHGAGFDETQYF.

The V call is TRBV24-1, the J call TRBJ2-7, with 9 bases that match TRBD1. CDR1 and CDR2 from the germline V gene are KGHDR and SFDVKD. The J segment lost 2 bases and the V segment lost 4 bases, leaving 5 bases of the junction unmatched. The CDR3 has 15 amino acids. The CDR3 nucleotides read TGTGCCACCAGTGAAGGACAGGGGACGACCTACGAGCAGTACTTC. Amino acids: CATSEGQGTTYEQYF.

The sample holds many counts of this clonotype. J is TRBJ2-7 and V is TRBV7-9; D is possibly TRBD2 (6 bases). The CDR3 totals 13 residues. From germline, CDR1 is SEHNR and CDR2 FQNEAQ (reference sequence). V lost 1 base and J lost 6, with 10 bases in between. CDR3 nucleotides: TGTGCCAGCAGCTTAGTGGAGGGAGGCGAGCAGTACTTC. Translation gives CASSLVEGGEQYF.

This clonotype was counted a single time. This sequence joins TRBV7-2 and TRBJ2-5; tentatively, D is TRBD2 (6 bases). V was pared by 5 bases and J by 5 bases, with 15 bases between. The CDR3 is 14 residues long. Per the germline V gene, CDR1 is SGHTA and CDR2 is FQGNSA. In DNA, the CDR3 is TGTGCCAGCAGCCCACCGGGAGTTTGGGAGACCCAGTACTTC. Translating it yields CASSPPGVWETQYF.

This rearrangement joins TRBV10-2 to TRBJ2-7; 10 positions match TRBD1. Germline assignment: CDR1 WSHSY and CDR2 SAAADI. The CDR3 has 12 amino acids. With 6 bases clipped from V and 10 bases from J, the junction kept 6 bases outside the gene matches. This CDR3 reads CASRRGTGEQYF. The CDR3 DNA follows: TGCGCCAGCAGGAGAGGGACAGGGGAACAGTACTTC.

J is TRBJ2-5 and V is TRBV29-1; D unresolved. CDR3 length equals 13 residues. Germline V gives CDR1 SQVTM, CDR2 ANQGSEA. Here the CDR3 reads CSSRPVNQETQYF. CDR3 sequence (DNA): TGCAGTTCACGGCCCGTTAACCAAGAGACCCAGTACTTC.

In its sample, this clonotype was seen many times. The chain couples TRBV5-1 to TRBJ1-1; D gene ambiguous. Germline CDR1 SGHRS, CDR2 YFSETQ. Trimming removed 0 bases from V and 1 base from J, with 10 bases in between. The CDR3 loop spans 15 amino acids. The CDR3 region is CASSLAEVSNTEAFF. The CDR3 bases are TGCGCCAGCAGCTTGGCGGAGGTATCGAACACTGAAGCTTTCTTT.

The rearrangement joins TRBV2 to TRBJ2-5; TRBD2 matches 7 bases. The better agreement between TRBJ2-1 and the DNA end casts doubt on the J call. This CDR3 has 13 residues. Germline CDR1 reads SNHLY; CDR2 reads FYNNEI. The CDR3, as DNA: TGTGCCAGCAGTGGGGGGGGTCGGAATGAGCAGTTCTTC. Amino acids: CASSGGGRNEQFF.

The rearrangement links TRBV20-1 to TRBJ2-3, with D possibly being TRBD2 (5 bases). This CDR3 has 13 residues. Trimming left V 1 base short and J 6 bases short, with 11 bases between. Per germline, CDR1 DFQATT and CDR2 SNEGSKA (reference sequence). CDR3 sequence reads: CSARADPGDTQYF. The CDR3 DNA reads as TGCAGTGCTAGAGCAGACCCGGGGGATACGCAGTATTTT.

This clonotype has a count of ten or more. J is TRBJ1-2 and V is TRBV3-1; TRBD1 matches at 10 bases. Germline V gene lookup returns CDR1 LGHDT and CDR2 YNNKEL (reference sequence). The CDR3 has 16 amino acids. V was clipped by 1 base and J by 3 bases; unmatched bases: 5. The DNA of the CDR3 is TGTGCCAGCAGCCAAGGACAGGGGGCGACTGACTATGGCTACACCTTC. It is translated as CASSQGQGATDYGYTF.

The CDR3 here is CSRTGTVNTEAFF. In nucleotides, the CDR3 is TGCAGCAGAACCGGGACAGTGAACACTGAAGCTTTCTTT. The V gene is TRBV29-1, the J gene TRBJ1-1; 7 bases are a match to TRBD1. The J segment lost 0 bases and the V segment lost 8 bases, leaving 6 bases of the junction unmatched. Germline lookup yields CDR1 SQVTM and CDR2 ANQGSEA. The CDR3 spans 13 residues.

The chain uses TRBV29-1 and TRBJ1-1; weak D call: TRBD1 (5 bases). V was trimmed by 4 bases and J by 3 bases, leaving 12 bases between them. The CDR3 has 13 residues. The germline V gene has CDR1 SQVTM and CDR2 ANQGSEA. For the CDR3, the DNA is TGCAGCGTTGCCCAGGGTTATGACACTGAAGCTTTCTTT. It yields the protein CSVAQGYDTEAFF.